The clone carrying this T cell receptor (beta chain) was counted once. It was during active infection that Seattle patients were enrolled and then longitudinally followed. Per the original data handling: Amplified reference gene primers provided the basis for estimating nucleated cell counts. Sequencing was performed with immunoSEQ multiplex PCR; in TCRdb, only in-frame clones are kept and a portion is missing. The DNA was the basis for D and trimming; V, J and clone size are from that table. The sample consists of over 200,000 clones, nearly 85% of them appearing once. The V end was cut by 0 bases, the J end by 8 bases, with 16 bases between. This CDR3 has 16 residues. Looked up from germline, CDR1 is SGHVS and CDR2 is FQNEAQ. The sample comes from a study of blood T cell repertoires in COVID-19.

The chain carries TRBV7-8 and TRBJ1-4, with D hard to call. The sequenced sample consisted of peripheral blood. The sequence was obtained from a woman aged 30 to 39 with COVID-19, enrolled during active disease. CDR3 protein: CASSLARPPTHEKLFF. The CDR3 nucleotides read TGTGCCAGCAGCTTAGCCCGTCCCCCGACACACGAAAAACTGTTTTTT.